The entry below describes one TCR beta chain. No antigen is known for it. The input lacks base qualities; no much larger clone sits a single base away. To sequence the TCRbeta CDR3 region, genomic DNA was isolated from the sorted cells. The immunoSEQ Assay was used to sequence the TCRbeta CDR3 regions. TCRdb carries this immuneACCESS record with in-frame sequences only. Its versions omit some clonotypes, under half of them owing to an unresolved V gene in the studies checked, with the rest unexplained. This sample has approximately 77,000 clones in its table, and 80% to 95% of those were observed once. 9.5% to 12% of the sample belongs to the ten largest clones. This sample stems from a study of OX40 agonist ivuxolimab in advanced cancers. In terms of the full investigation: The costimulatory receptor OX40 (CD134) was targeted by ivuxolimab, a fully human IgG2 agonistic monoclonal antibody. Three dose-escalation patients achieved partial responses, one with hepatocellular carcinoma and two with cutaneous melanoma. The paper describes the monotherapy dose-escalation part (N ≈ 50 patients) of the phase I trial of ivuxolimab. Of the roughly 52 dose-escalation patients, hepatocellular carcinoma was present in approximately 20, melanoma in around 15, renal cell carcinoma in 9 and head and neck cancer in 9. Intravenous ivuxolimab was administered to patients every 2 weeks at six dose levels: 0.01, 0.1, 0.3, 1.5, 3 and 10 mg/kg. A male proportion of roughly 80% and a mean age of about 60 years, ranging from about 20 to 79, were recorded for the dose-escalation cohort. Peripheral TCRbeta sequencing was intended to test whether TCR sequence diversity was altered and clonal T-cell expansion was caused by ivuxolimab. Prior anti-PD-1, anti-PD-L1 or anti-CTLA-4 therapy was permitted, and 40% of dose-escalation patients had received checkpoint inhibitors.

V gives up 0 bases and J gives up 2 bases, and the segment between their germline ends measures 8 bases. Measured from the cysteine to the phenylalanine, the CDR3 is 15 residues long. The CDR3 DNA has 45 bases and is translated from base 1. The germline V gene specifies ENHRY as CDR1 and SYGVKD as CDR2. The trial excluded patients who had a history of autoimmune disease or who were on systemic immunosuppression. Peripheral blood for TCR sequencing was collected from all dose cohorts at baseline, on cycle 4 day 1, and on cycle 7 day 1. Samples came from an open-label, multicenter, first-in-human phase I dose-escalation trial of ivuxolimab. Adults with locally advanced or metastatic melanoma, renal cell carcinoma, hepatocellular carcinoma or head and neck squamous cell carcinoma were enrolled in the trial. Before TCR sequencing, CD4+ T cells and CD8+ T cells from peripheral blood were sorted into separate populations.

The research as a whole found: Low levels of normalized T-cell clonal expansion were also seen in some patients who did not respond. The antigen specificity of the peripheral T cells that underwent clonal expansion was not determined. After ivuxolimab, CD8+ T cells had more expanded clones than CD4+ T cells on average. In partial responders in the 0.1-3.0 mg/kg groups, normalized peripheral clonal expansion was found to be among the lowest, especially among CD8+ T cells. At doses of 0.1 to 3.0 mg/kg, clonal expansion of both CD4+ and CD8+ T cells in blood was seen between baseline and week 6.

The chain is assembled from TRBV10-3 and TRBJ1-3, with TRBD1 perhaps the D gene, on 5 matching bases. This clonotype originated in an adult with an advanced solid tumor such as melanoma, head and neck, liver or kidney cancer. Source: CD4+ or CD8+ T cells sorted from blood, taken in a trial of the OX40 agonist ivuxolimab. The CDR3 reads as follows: CAISESVGAGNTIYF. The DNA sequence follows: TGTGCCATCAGTGAGTCGGTAGGGGCTGGAAACACCATATATTTT.